These 10 T cell receptor beta chains were sequenced from one sample in a study of blood T cell repertoires in COVID-19. TCRdb's copy holds only in-frame clones and misses some; the assay was immunoSEQ multiplex PCR. The sample gives 170,000 or so clones, 80% to 90% of which show up once; roughly 9% is in the top ten. Sequenced: PBMCs or T cells enriched from blood (not recorded which). Receptors originate from a woman aged 18-29 years who had recovered from COVID-19.

This clone occurred once. The chain employs TRBV4-1 and TRBJ1-1; 7 bases line up with TRBD1. V lost 4 bases and J lost 6; bases outside the gene matches: 8. Germline CDR1 is MGHRA and CDR2 is YSYEKL. The CDR3 covers 14 residues. The CDR3, as DNA: TGCGCCAGCAGCCGCCCGACAGGGAGCGCTGAAGCTTTCTTT. Residues: CASSRPTGSAEAFF.

The chain uses TRBV10-1 and TRBJ2-2; 11 bases are shared with TRBD1. J was trimmed by 7 bases and V by 2 bases; bases with no gene match: 6. Germline CDR1 reads WNHNN; CDR2 reads SYGVQD (reference sequence). The CDR3 contains 16 residues. CDR3 nucleotides: TGCGCCAGCAGTGAGGGACAGGGGGCGCGGTTCGGGGAGCTGTTTTTT. Its translation is CASSEGQGARFGELFF.

This clone was picked up one time. The V gene is TRBV5-1, the J gene TRBJ2-7; TRBD2 aligns across 7 bases. The J segment lost 0 bases and the V segment lost 3 bases, leaving 9 bases of the junction unmatched. CDR3 length: 16 residues. CDR1 and CDR2 (germline): SGHRS, YFSETQ. DNA of the CDR3: TGCGCCAGCAGCTCGGGATTAGCGGGCGTCTCCTACGAGCAGTACTTC. Protein sequence: CASSSGLAGVSYEQYF.

The genes are TRBV7-2 and TRBJ2-2; 12 nucleotides match TRBD2. Germline trimming cut 3 bases from V and 2 bases from J; bases unmatched to any gene: 1. CDR1 is SGHTA, CDR2 FQGNSA, per germline. The CDR3 has 16 residues. The CDR3: CASSLGLAGNTGELFF. The CDR3 nucleotides are TGTGCCAGCAGCTTGGGACTAGCGGGCAACACCGGGGAGCTGTTTTTT.

This chain links TRBV5-5 with TRBJ2-7, with D perhaps matching TRBD1 (6 bases). The CDR3 runs to 15 residues. CDR1 SGHKS and CDR2 YYEKEE come from the germline V gene (reference sequence). V was cut by 0 bases and J by 4 bases, with 14 bases left in between. In DNA, the CDR3 is TGTGCCAGCAGCTTGGGGGCAATACAGGGTTACGAGCAGTACTTC. Translating it yields CASSLGAIQGYEQYF.

This chain connects TRBV20-1 to TRBJ1-2; no clear D gene. CDR3 length equals 11 residues. V was shortened by 3 bases and J by 8 bases, with 10 bases between the two germline ends. CDR1 and CDR2 (germline): DFQATT, SNEGSKA (reference sequence). CDR3 amino acids: CSASSGVGYTF. CDR3 bases: TGCAGTGCTAGTAGCGGGGTCGGCTACACCTTC.

The chain recombines TRBV2 with TRBJ2-3; D is unclear. V lost 4 bases and J 5 bases, leaving 13 bases between the germline ends. In germline, CDR1 is SNHLY, CDR2 FYNNEI. This CDR3 spans 14 amino acids. The CDR3 DNA sequence: TGTGCCAGCAGTGTGTCAGGCGTAGGAGATACGCAGTATTTT. Translated: CASSVSGVGDTQYF.

The V call is TRBV30, the J call TRBJ1-4; D not certain. This CDR3 contains 15 residues. Germline assignment: CDR1 GTSNPN and CDR2 SVGIG (reference sequence). The V end was cut by 3 bases, the J end by 7 bases, with 18 bases between. The CDR3 bases are TGTGCCTGGAGGAAAGGACTTGCTTCAGGTGAAAAACTGTTTTTT. It translates to CAWRKGLASGEKLFF.

In its sample, this clone was seen once. The rearrangement uses TRBV30 and TRBJ1-2; 8 nucleotides agree with TRBD1. The CDR3 is 13 amino acids. V lost 7 bases to trimming and J lost 7 bases; unmatched junction nucleotides: 11. Germline V CDR1 and CDR2: GTSNPN, SVGIG (reference sequence). CDR3: CALEGDRGFGYTF. The CDR3 DNA is TGTGCCTTGGAAGGCGACAGGGGTTTTGGCTACACCTTC.

This chain connects TRBV4-1 to TRBJ2-7; TRBD1 matches at 10 bases. The V gene end was trimmed by 3 bases and the J gene end by 5 bases; junction bases not matched to a gene: 13. CDR1 is MGHRA and CDR2 is YSYEKL in the germline V gene. The CDR3 spans 17 residues. Here the CDR3 DNA reads TGCGCCAGCAGCCAGGGACGGGGGACAGGGGTGGCCGACGAGCAGTACTTC. It translates to CASSQGRGTGVADEQYF.